A single sample is the source of the 3 T cell receptor beta chains below, sequenced in a study of Graves' ophthalmopathy and Graves' hyperthyroidism. Transcripts of RNA were the source for amplifying TCR beta CDR3 regions. The first-round RT-PCR employed HTBI primers together with the Qiagen OneStep RT-PCR kit. A multiplex PCR was then performed as the second round. A single record per CDR3 protein comes from TCRdb applying MiXCR to the multiplex PCR reads. The table lists approximately 160,000 distinct CDR3 sequences, roughly two fifths of them singletons, with about 8.2% in the top ten. Sequenced input: peripheral blood. The receptor set was obtained from a man under 40 with Graves' ophthalmopathy.

This clonotype showed up many times. The gene calls are TRBV7-2 and TRBJ1-2, with 7 nucleotides matching TRBD1. V trimming: 7 bases; J trimming: 4 bases; junction bases outside the gene matches: 12. CDR3 size: 15 residues. In germline, CDR1 is SGHTA, CDR2 FQGNSA. CDR3 residues: CASIHPRGTAYGYTF. The CDR3, as DNA: TGTGCCAGCATCCATCCCCGCGGGACAGCCTATGGCTACACCTTC.

This clonotype showed up many times. This chain joins TRBV7-2 and TRBJ2-2; a possible D gene is TRBD2 (6 bases). CDR3 length: 15 residues. Germline loops: CDR1 SGHTA, CDR2 FQGNSA. The V and J ends lost 1 base and 3 bases respectively, with 9 bases between them. The CDR3 DNA sequence: TGTGCCAGCAGCTTAGTCTCTAGCGACACCGGGGAGCTGTTTTTT. As protein: CASSLVSSDTGELFF.

Ten or more counts support this clonotype. The chain is built from TRBV19 and TRBJ2-4; D call uncertain. Trimming shortened V by 5 bases and J by 8 bases, and 19 bases separated the two germline ends. This CDR3 spans 15 amino acids. The germline gives CDR1 LNHDA, CDR2 SQIVND (reference sequence). CDR3 bases: TGTGCCAGTAGTTCAACCCGTGGGGATGGAGACATTCAGTACTTC. The encoded protein is CASSSTRGDGDIQYF.